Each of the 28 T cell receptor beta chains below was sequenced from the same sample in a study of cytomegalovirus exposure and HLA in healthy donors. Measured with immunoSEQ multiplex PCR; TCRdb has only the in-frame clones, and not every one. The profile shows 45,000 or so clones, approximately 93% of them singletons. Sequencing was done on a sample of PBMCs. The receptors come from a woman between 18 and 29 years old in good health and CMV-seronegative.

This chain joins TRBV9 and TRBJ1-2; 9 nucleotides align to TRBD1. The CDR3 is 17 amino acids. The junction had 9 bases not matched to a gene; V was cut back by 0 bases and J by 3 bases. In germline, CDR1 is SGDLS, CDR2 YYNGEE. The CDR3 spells CASSVGAPTGGDYGYTF. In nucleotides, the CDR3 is TGTGCCAGCAGCGTAGGAGCCCCTACAGGGGGCGACTATGGCTACACCTTC.

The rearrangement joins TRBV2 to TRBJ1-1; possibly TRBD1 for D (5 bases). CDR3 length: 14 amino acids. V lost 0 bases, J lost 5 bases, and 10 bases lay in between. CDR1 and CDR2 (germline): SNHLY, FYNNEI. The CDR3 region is CASSEAGGGTEAFF. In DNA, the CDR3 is TGTGCCAGCAGTGAAGCGGGGGGGGGAACTGAAGCTTTCTTT.

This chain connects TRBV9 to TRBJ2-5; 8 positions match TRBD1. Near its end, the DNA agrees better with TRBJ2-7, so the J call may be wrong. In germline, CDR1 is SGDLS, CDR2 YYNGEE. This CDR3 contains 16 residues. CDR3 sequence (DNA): TGTGCCAGCAGTGCTGGCCCCCAGGGGGCGGTTTACGAGCAGTACTTC. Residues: CASSAGPQGAVYEQYF.

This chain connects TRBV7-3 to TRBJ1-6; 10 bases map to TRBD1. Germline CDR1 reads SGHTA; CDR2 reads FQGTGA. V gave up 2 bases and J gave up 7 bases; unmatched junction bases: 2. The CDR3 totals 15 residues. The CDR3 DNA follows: TGTGCCAGCAGCTTATTGGGACAGGGGAATTCACCCCTCCACTTT. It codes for CASSLLGQGNSPLHF.

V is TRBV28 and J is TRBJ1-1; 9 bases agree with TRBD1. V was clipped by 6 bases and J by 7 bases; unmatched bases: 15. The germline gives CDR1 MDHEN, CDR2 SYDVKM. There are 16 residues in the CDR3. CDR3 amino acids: CASSRPHRGQAGEAFF. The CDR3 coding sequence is TGTGCCAGCAGCCGACCTCACAGGGGGCAGGCAGGTGAAGCTTTCTTT.

CDR3 coding DNA: TGTGCCACGGGACTGTACGCAGATACGCAGTATTTT. It codes for CATGLYADTQYF. The chain employs TRBV7-2 and TRBJ2-3, with D perhaps TRBD2 (6 bases). Per germline, CDR1 SGHTA and CDR2 FQGNSA. The CDR3 spans 12 residues. Trimming took 10 bases from V and 4 from J, leaving 12 bases between them.

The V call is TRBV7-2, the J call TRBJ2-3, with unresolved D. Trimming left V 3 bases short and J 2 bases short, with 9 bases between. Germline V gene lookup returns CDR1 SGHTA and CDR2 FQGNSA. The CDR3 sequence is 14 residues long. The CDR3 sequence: CASSLSRITDTQYF. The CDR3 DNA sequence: TGTGCCAGCAGCTTGAGTCGAATCACAGATACGCAGTATTTT.

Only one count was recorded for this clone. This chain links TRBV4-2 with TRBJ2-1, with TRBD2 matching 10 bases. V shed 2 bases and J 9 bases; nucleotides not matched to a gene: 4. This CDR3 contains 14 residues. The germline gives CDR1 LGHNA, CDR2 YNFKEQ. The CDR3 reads CASSQLAGESEQFF. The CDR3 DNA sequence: TGTGCCAGCAGCCAACTAGCGGGGGAGAGTGAGCAGTTCTTC.

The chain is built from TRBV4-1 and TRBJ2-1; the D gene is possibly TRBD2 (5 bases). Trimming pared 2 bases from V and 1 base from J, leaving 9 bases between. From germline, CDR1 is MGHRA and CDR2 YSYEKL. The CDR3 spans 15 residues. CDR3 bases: TGCGCCAGCAGCCAATGCGAGCGGTCCTACAATGAGCAGTTCTTC. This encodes CASSQCERSYNEQFF.

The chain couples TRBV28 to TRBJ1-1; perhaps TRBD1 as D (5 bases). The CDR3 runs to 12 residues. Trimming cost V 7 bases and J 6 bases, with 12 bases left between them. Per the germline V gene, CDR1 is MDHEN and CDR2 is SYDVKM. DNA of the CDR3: TGTGCCAGCAAATTGACAGCCTCTGAAGCTTTCTTT. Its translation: CASKLTASEAFF.

CDR3 sequence reads: CASSMNGLYGYTF. CDR3 in DNA: TGTGCCAGTAGTATGAATGGGCTCTATGGCTACACCTTC. This chain links TRBV19 with TRBJ1-2; D uncertain. V dropped 3 bases and J dropped 4 bases, with 9 bases sitting between them. The CDR3 runs to 13 residues. Germline-derived CDR1 and CDR2 are LNHDA and SQIVND (reference sequence).

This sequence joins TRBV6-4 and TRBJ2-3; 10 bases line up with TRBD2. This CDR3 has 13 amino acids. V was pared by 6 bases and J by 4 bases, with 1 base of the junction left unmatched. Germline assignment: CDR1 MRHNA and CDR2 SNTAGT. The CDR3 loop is CASSSGGADTQYF. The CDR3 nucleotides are TGTGCCAGCAGCAGCGGGGGGGCAGATACGCAGTATTTT.

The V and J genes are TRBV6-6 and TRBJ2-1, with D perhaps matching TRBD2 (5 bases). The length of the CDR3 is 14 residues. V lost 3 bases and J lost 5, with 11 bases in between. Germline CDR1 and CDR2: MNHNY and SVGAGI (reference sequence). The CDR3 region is CASSYTGSNNEQFF. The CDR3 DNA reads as TGTGCCAGCAGTTATACGGGATCAAACAATGAGCAGTTCTTC.

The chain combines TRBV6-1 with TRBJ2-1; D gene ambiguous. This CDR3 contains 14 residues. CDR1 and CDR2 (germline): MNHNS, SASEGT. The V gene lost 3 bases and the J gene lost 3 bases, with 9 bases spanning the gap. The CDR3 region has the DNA TGTGCCAGCAGTGAGTCCCAGGACTACAATGAGCAGTTCTTC. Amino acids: CASSESQDYNEQFF.

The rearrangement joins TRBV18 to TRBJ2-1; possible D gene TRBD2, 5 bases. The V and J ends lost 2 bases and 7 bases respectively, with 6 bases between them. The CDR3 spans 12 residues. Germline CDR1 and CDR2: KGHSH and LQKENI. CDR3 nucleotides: TGTGCCAGCTCACCAGGCGGGAATGAGCAGTTCTTC. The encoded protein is CASSPGGNEQFF.

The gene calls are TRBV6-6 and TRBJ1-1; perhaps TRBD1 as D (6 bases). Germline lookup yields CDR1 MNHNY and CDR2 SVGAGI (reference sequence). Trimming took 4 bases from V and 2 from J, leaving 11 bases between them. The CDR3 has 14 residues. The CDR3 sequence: CASSSRTVNTEAFF. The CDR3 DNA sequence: TGTGCCAGCAGTTCCCGGACAGTCAACACTGAAGCTTTCTTT.

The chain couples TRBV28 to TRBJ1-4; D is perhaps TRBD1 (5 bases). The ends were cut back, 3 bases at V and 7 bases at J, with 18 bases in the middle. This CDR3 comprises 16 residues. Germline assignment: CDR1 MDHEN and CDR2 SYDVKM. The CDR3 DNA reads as TGTGCCAGCAGTTTTGTCCGTTGGCAGGGAGGTGAAAAACTGTTTTTT. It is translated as CASSFVRWQGGEKLFF.

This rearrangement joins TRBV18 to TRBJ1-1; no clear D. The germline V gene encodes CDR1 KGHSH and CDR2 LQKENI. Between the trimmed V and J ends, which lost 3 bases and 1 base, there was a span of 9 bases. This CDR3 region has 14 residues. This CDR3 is CASSPGRENTEAFF. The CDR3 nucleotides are TGTGCCAGCTCACCTGGACGGGAGAACACTGAAGCTTTCTTT.

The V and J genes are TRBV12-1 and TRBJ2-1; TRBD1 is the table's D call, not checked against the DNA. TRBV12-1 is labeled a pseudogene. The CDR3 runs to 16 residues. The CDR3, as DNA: TGTGCCAGCACCCGGACAGGGCAAGGCTCCTACAATGAGCAGTTCTTC. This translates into CASTRTGQGSYNEQFF.

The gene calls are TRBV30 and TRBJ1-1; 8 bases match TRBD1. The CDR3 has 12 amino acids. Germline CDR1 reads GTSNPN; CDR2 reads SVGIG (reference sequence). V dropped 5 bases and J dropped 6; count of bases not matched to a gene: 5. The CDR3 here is CAWDRGVSEAFF. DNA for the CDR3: TGTGCCTGGGACAGGGGTGTCTCTGAAGCTTTCTTT.

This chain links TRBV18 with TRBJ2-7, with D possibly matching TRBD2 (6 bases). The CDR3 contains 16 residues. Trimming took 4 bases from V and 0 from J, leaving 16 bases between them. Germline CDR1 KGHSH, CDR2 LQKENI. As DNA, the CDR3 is TGTGCCAGCTCACGGGTGTGGGGGGTAAGCTCCTACGAGCAGTACTTC. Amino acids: CASSRVWGVSSYEQYF.

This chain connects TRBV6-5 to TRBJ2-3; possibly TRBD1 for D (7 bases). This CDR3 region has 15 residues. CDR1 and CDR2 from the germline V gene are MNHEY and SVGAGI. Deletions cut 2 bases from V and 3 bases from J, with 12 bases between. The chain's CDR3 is CASSYGSGGTDTQYF. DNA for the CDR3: TGTGCCAGCAGTTACGGATCAGGGGGGACAGATACGCAGTATTTT.

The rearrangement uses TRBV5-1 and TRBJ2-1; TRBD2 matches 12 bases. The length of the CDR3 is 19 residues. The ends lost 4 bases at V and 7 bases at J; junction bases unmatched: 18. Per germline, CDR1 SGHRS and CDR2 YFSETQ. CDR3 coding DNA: TGCGCCAGCAGCCGCGAAGCGCTAGCGGGGGGGCTTTTCAGGAATGAGCAGTTCTTC. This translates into CASSREALAGGLFRNEQFF.

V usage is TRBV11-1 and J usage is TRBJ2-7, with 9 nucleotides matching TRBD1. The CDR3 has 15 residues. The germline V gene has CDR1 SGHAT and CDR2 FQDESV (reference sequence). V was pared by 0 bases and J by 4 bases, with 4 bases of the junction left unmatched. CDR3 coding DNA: TGTGCCAGCAGCTTAGCCGGGACAGGGTATTACGAGCAGTACTTC. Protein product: CASSLAGTGYYEQYF.

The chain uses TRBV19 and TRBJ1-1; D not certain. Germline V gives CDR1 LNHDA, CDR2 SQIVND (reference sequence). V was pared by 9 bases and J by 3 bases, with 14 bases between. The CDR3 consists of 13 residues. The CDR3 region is CASRPRHDTEAFF. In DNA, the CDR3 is TGTGCCAGCCGCCCCCGACACGACACTGAAGCTTTCTTT.

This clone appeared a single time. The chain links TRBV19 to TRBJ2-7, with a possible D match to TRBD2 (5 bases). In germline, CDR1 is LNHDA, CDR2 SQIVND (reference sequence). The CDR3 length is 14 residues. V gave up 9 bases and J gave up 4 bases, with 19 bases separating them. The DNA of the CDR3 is TGTGCCAGCACGTTAGAGACTACGTCGTACGAGCAGTACTTC. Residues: CASTLETTSYEQYF.

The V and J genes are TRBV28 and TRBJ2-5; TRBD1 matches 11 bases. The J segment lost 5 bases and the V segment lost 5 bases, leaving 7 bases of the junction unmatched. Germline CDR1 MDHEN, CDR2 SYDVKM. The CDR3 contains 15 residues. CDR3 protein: CASSEGQGDVETQYF. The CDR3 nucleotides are TGTGCCAGCAGTGAGGGACAGGGGGATGTGGAGACCCAGTACTTC.

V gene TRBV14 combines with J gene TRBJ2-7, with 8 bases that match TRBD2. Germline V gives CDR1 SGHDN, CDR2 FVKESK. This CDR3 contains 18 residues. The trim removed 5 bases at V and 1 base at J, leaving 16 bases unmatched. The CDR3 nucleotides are TGTGCCAGCAGCTTAACCGCGGGAGGTCCTACTTATTCCTACGAGCAGTACTTC. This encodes CASSLTAGGPTYSYEQYF.